The 25 T cell receptor beta chains reported below all come from one sample, sequenced in a study of T cells in Graves' hyperthyroidism and ophthalmopathy. Researchers took RNA transcripts and amplified the TCR beta CDR3 regions from them. During a first-round RT-PCR of the TCR CDR3, the HTBI primer set was used. One entry per CDR3 protein, called by TCRdb with MiXCR from the multiplex PCR reads. The table has 300,000 to 350,000 distinct CDR3 sequences, around a sixth seen once; the top ten hold 33%. The sequencing input was blood. These TCRs come from a man younger than 45 with Graves' hyperthyroidism.

This clonotype has just a few counts. The chain has TRBV20-1 and TRBJ2-4; D may be TRBD1 (7 bases). The V end was cut by 5 bases, the J end by 6 bases, with 20 bases between. Germline CDR1 reads DFQATT; CDR2 reads SNEGSKA (reference sequence). The CDR3 sequence is 15 residues long. The CDR3 DNA reads TGCAGTGCTCCGGACTACAGGGACAGTCCAAACATTCAGTACTTC. It yields the protein CSAPDYRDSPNIQYF.

This clonotype came up many times. The chain recombines TRBV28 with TRBJ2-2, with 7 nucleotides matching TRBD1. This CDR3 is 15 amino acids long. Germline values: CDR1 MDHEN, CDR2 SYDVKM. V was clipped by 8 bases and J by 3 bases; unmatched bases: 9. The CDR3 bases are TGTGCCAGCGAGGGGGCGCGGACCTACACCGGGGAGCTGTTTTTT. Translation gives CASEGARTYTGELFF.

This clonotype was observed many times. The chain joins TRBV3-1 to TRBJ2-2, with D perhaps TRBD1 (6 bases). V gave up 7 bases and J gave up 3 bases, with 21 bases separating them. CDR1 is LGHDT and CDR2 is YNNKEL in the germline V gene (reference sequence). The CDR3 is 17 residues long. CDR3 protein: CASTPKGTRLYTGELFF. CDR3 nucleotide sequence: TGTGCCAGCACCCCAAAGGGGACACGACTCTACACCGGGGAGCTGTTTTTT.

This clonotype was seen at least ten times. V is TRBV7-2 and J is TRBJ2-7; TRBD2 agrees at 12 bases. The germline V gene encodes CDR1 SGHTA and CDR2 FQGNSA. The junction had 8 bases not matched to a gene; V was cut back by 6 bases and J by 8 bases. The CDR3 contains 14 residues. The CDR3 spells CASSSTSGSPKQYF. The CDR3 nucleotides are TGTGCCAGCAGTTCGACTAGCGGGAGTCCCAAGCAGTACTTC.

This clonotype was counted between two and nine times. The rearrangement links TRBV28 to TRBJ2-3; D perhaps matches TRBD2 (6 bases). Deletions cut 8 bases from V and 0 bases from J, with 9 bases between. CDR1 and CDR2 (germline): MDHEN, SYDVKM. This CDR3 is 13 amino acids long. The CDR3 nucleotides are TGTGCCAGCGGGGACTGGAGCACAGATACGCAGTATTTT. It is translated as CASGDWSTDTQYF.

This clonotype was found many times. The genes are TRBV20-1 and TRBJ2-1, with TRBD2 as a possible D gene (7 bases). The CDR3 runs 14 residues. Germline CDR1 reads DFQATT; CDR2 reads SNEGSKA (reference sequence). V was trimmed by 6 bases and J by 9 bases, leaving 21 bases between them. CDR3 sequence (DNA): TGCAGTGCCCTCATTCCCGCGGGGGCCGGTGAGCAGTTCTTC. Amino acids: CSALIPAGAGEQFF.

The sample holds many counts of this clonotype. The chain employs TRBV2 and TRBJ2-7, with TRBD1 as a possible D gene (6 bases). Per the germline V gene, CDR1 is SNHLY and CDR2 is FYNNEI. This CDR3 spans 14 amino acids. Between the trimmed V and J ends, which lost 5 bases and 0 bases, there was a span of 11 bases. In DNA, the CDR3 is TGTGCCAGCAGTTACAGGGTGAGCTCCTACGAGCAGTACTTC. Its protein product is CASSYRVSSYEQYF.

J is TRBJ1-4 and V is TRBV13, with 9 bases identical to TRBD1. CDR1 and CDR2 (germline): PRHDT, FYEKMQ (reference sequence). The V segment lost 4 bases and the J segment 5 bases; nucleotides outside the gene matches: 5. The CDR3 extends over 15 amino acids. The CDR3 DNA sequence: TGTGCCAGCAGCTCCTCCGGGACAGGGAATGAAAAACTGTTTTTT. Translating it yields CASSSSGTGNEKLFF.

In regard to this clonotype: This could be a read error, since a much larger clone is one nucleotide away. The chain couples TRBV30 to TRBJ1-5, with 7 bases fitting TRBD1. Trimming cost V 0 bases and J 4 bases; bases outside gene matches: 6. Germline CDR1 and CDR2: GTSNPN and SVGIG (reference sequence). This CDR3 contains 15 residues. The CDR3 protein is CAWSVRGTANQPQHF. The CDR3 DNA reads as TGTGCCTGGAGTGTACGCGGGACAGCAAATCAGCCCCAGCATTTT.

The V and J genes are TRBV11-3 and TRBJ1-4; D gene uncertain. Germline assignment: CDR1 SGHNT and CDR2 YENEEA. Trimming removed 4 bases at V and 4 bases at J, with 10 bases between. The CDR3 contains 14 residues. CDR3 sequence (DNA): TGTGCCAGCAGCTCCTTTCGCAATAATGAAAAACTGTTTTTT. This gives the protein CASSSFRNNEKLFF. Looking up the rest from reference TRBV11-3 and TRBJ1-4 gives the full variable domain: EAGVVQSPRYKIIEKKQPVAFWCNPISGHNTLYWYLQNLGQGPELLIRYENEEAVDDSQLPKDRFSAERLKGVDSTLKIQPAELGDSAVYLCASSSFRNNEKLFFGSGTQLSVL.

V is TRBV6-2 or TRBV6-3 and J is TRBJ2-1; D is unresolved. The germline V gene has CDR1 MNHEY and CDR2 SVGEGT. The V gene lost 2 bases and the J gene lost 9 bases, with 8 bases spanning the gap. This CDR3 region has 12 residues. CDR3 in DNA: TGTGCCAGCAGTTACCCCGAGACTGAGCAGTTCTTC. Amino acids: CASSYPETEQFF.

The table lists this clonotype with a few counts. This chain connects TRBV18 to TRBJ2-6; D is undetermined. CDR3 length equals 15 residues. Germline assignment: CDR1 KGHSH and CDR2 LQKENI. Trimming cost V 2 bases and J 5 bases, with 10 bases left between them. CDR3 amino acids: CASSPKSLRANVLTF. Written as DNA, the CDR3 is TGTGCCAGCTCACCAAAGAGTCTTCGGGCCAACGTCCTGACTTTC.

The J gene is TRBJ2-5, the V gene TRBV15, with D possibly called TRBD1 or TRBD2 (5 bases each). Germline CDR1 LNHNV, CDR2 YYDKDF (reference sequence). CDR3 length equals 14 residues. The ends were cut back, 0 bases at V and 12 bases at J, with 17 bases in the middle. The CDR3 DNA follows: TGTGCCACCAGCAGAGAAGAGACGGGGACCACCGAGTACTTC. Its translation is CATSREETGTTEYF.

This clonotype was picked up many times. This chain links TRBV27 with TRBJ2-7; weak D call: TRBD2 (5 bases). Germline assignment: CDR1 MNHEY and CDR2 SMNVEV (reference sequence). The CDR3 is 16 amino acids. Trimming removed 4 bases at V and 7 bases at J, with 23 bases between. Here the CDR3 reads CASSSSLRVRTGEQYF. CDR3 bases: TGTGCCAGCAGTTCGTCTTTGCGGGTCAGAACGGGAGAGCAGTACTTC.

The sample holds a few counts of this clonotype. The chain combines TRBV4-2 with TRBJ2-7, with 11 nucleotides matching TRBD2. Germline assignment: CDR1 LGHNA and CDR2 YNFKEQ. CDR3 length: 16 amino acids. V lost 4 bases to trimming and J lost 2 bases; unmatched junction nucleotides: 7. The CDR3 protein is CASSRHGTSGTYEQYF. In DNA, the CDR3 is TGTGCCAGCAGCCGACACGGGACTAGCGGAACCTACGAGCAGTACTTC.

This clonotype was recorded at least ten times. This rearrangement joins TRBV11-3 to TRBJ2-1, with a tentative D call TRBD2 (6 bases). Trimming pared 2 bases from V and 10 bases from J, leaving 15 bases between. The CDR3 contains 14 residues. Germline V lookup: CDR1 SGHNT, CDR2 YENEEA. This CDR3 reads CASSLLGGAGEQFF. CDR3 in DNA: TGTGCCAGCAGCTTACTAGGTGGGGCGGGAGAGCAGTTCTTC.

This clonotype appeared many times. The gene calls are TRBV6-4 and TRBJ2-1; TRBD1 agrees at 11 bases. From germline, CDR1 is MRHNA and CDR2 SNTAGT. V gave up 2 bases and J gave up 6 bases; unmatched junction bases: 0. CDR3 length equals 14 residues. The CDR3 DNA reads TGTGCCAGCAGTGACGGGACAGGGGGCAATGAGCAGTTCTTC. It yields the protein CASSDGTGGNEQFF.

This clonotype has a count of ten or more. The genes are TRBV7-8 and TRBJ2-1; D remains ambiguous. The CDR3 runs 16 residues. Per germline, CDR1 SGHVS and CDR2 FQNEAQ. Trimming cost V 5 bases and J 5 bases, with 19 bases left between them. CDR3 DNA sequence: TGTGCCAGCAGCGTCGCCGGGCCATGGACGGACAATGAGCAGTTCTTC. It encodes CASSVAGPWTDNEQFF.

This clonotype was detected ten times or more. This sequence joins TRBV6-1 and TRBJ1-1; 7 bases fit TRBD1. The CDR3 consists of 14 residues. With 5 bases clipped from V and 1 base from J, the junction kept 4 bases outside the gene matches. From germline, CDR1 is MNHNS and CDR2 SASEGT. CDR3 loop: CASSQQGRNTEAFF. In DNA, the CDR3 is TGTGCCAGCAGTCAACAGGGGAGGAACACTGAAGCTTTCTTT.

The chain joins TRBV19 to TRBJ2-7, with 9 nucleotides matching TRBD1. V shed 10 bases and J 2 bases; nucleotides not matched to a gene: 9. Germline CDR1 and CDR2: LNHDA and SQIVND (reference sequence). This CDR3 is 14 amino acids long. CDR3 coding DNA: TGTGCCACTAAACTGGACAGGGGACCCTACGAGCAGTACTTC. Its protein is CATKLDRGPYEQYF.

This clonotype was seen ten or more times. The V gene is TRBV30, the J gene TRBJ2-2; no clear D. Trimming removed 4 bases from V and 7 bases from J, with 7 bases in between. CDR1 and CDR2 (germline): GTSNPN, SVGIG (reference sequence). CDR3 length: 11 amino acids. The CDR3 DNA follows: TGTGCCTGGATGAGTGACGGGGAGCTGTTTTTT. Translating gives CAWMSDGELFF.

V and J are TRBV27 and TRBJ1-4, with 8 bases that match TRBD1. The V gene's germline CDR1 is MNHEY and CDR2 SMNVEV (reference sequence). Losses at the gene ends were 4 bases for V and 10 bases for J; bases not matched to a gene: 8. The CDR3 has 14 residues. The CDR3 is CASSSPIQGGKLFF. CDR3 sequence (DNA): TGTGCCAGCAGTTCCCCCATACAGGGGGGAAAACTGTTTTTT.

This clonotype has only a few counts. This chain connects TRBV7-9 to TRBJ2-1; a weak D match, TRBD2 (6 bases). V dropped 4 bases and J dropped 10 bases, with 11 bases sitting between them. The CDR3 covers 12 residues. CDR1 and CDR2 from the germline V gene are SEHNR and FQNEAQ (reference sequence). CDR3 protein: CASSSEGTEQFF. The CDR3 bases are TGTGCCAGCAGCTCGGAGGGCACGGAGCAGTTCTTC.

This clonotype was seen ten or more times. The chain joins TRBV2 to TRBJ1-1; TRBD1 agrees at 7 bases. This CDR3 comprises 12 residues. The V gene end was trimmed by 5 bases and the J gene end by 8 bases; junction bases not matched to a gene: 5. Germline CDR1 is SNHLY and CDR2 is FYNNEI. CDR3 sequence: CASSPGTAEAFF. CDR3 sequence (DNA): TGTGCCAGCAGTCCAGGGACAGCCGAAGCTTTCTTT.

This clonotype appeared a single time. The chain couples TRBV19 to TRBJ1-2; 7 positions agree with TRBD1. The CDR3 is made up of 14 amino acids. V shed 10 bases, J shed 5 bases, and the junction held 13 bases outside the gene matches. Germline V CDR1 and CDR2: LNHDA, SQIVND (reference sequence). CDR3 nucleotide sequence: TGTGCCACCCGAGAAGAAGGGGGCTTTTATGGCTACACCTTC. This sequence encodes CATREEGGFYGYTF. The full variable domain, in which reference TRBV19 and TRBJ1-2 provide the parts outside the CDR3, is DGGITQSPKYLFRKEGQNVTLSCEQNLNHDAMYWYRQDPGQGLRLIYYSQIVNDFQKGDIAEGYSVSREKKESFPLTVTSAQKNPTAFYLCATREEGGFYGYTFGSGTRLTVV.